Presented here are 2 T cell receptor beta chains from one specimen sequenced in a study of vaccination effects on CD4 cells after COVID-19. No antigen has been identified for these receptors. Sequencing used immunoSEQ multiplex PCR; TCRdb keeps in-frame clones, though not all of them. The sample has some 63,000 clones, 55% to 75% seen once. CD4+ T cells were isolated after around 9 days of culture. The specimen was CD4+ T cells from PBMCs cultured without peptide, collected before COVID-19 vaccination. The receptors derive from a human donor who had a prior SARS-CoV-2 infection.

CDR3 nucleotide sequence: TGTGCCAGCAGCTTGCCAGCCTCCTACGAGCAGTACTTC. Its protein is CASSLPASYEQYF. The genes are TRBV5-4 and TRBJ2-7; no firm D call. V lost 1 base and J lost 0, with 5 bases in between. Germline lookup yields CDR1 SGHNT and CDR2 YYREEE (reference sequence). The CDR3 totals 13 residues.

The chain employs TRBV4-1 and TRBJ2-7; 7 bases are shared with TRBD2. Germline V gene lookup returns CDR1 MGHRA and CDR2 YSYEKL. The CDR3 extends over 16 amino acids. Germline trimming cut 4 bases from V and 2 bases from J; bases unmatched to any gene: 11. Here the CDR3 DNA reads TGCGCCAGCAGCCCACGCGGGACGCGGGGGACCTACGAGCAGTACTTC. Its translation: CASSPRGTRGTYEQYF.